A single sample is the source of the 23 T cell receptor beta chains below, sequenced in a study of T cells in Graves' hyperthyroidism and ophthalmopathy. The CDR3 regions of TCR beta were amplified from RNA transcripts. Researchers ran a first-round RT-PCR on the TCR CDR3 using the HTBI primer set. MiXCR was run by TCRdb on the multiplex PCR reads, yielding one entry per CDR3 protein. The table has 700,000 to 850,000 distinct CDR3 sequences, approximately 40% seen once. Sample: blood. These receptors came from a woman between 40 and 50 years old with Graves' hyperthyroidism.

The chain recombines TRBV7-9 with TRBJ2-7; the D gene is possibly TRBD2 (6 bases). Per germline, CDR1 SEHNR and CDR2 FQNEAQ (reference sequence). Trimming removed 6 bases from V and 2 bases from J, with 32 bases in between. The CDR3 runs to 20 residues. The CDR3 region has the DNA TGTGCCAGCAGTCCCTCTCTTCCGCGGGGCCGGAGCCAGGGAGCCTACGAGCAGTACTTC. Translating it yields CASSPSLPRGRSQGAYEQYF. Full variable domain (outside the CDR3, taken from reference TRBV7-9 and TRBJ2-7): DTGVSQNPRHKITKRGQNVTFRCDPISEHNRLYWYRQTLGQGPEFLTYFQNEAQLEKSRLLSDRFSAERPKGSFSTLEIQRTEQGDSAMYLCASSPSLPRGRSQGAYEQYFGPGTRLTVT.

This clonotype has at least ten counts. The chain is built from TRBV20-1 and TRBJ2-7; D unclear. Per the germline V gene, CDR1 is DFQATT and CDR2 is SNEGSKA (reference sequence). The V gene lost 0 bases and the J gene lost 0 bases, with 15 bases spanning the gap. The CDR3 runs 16 residues. CDR3 nucleotides: TGCAGTGCTAGAGATACCGTTTTTAGTCCCTCCTACGAGCAGTACTTC. This translates into CSARDTVFSPSYEQYF.

Details on this clonotype: With a much larger clone just one base away, this may be a read error. The CDR3 is CSAREPVTKQYF. CDR3 bases: TGCAGTGCTAGAGAGCCAGTGACCAAGCAGTACTTC. The chain joins TRBV20-1 to TRBJ2-7; D is ambiguous. Germline V CDR1 and CDR2: DFQATT, SNEGSKA (reference sequence). V was clipped by 0 bases and J by 8 bases, with 11 bases between them. The CDR3 has 12 amino acids.

This chain links TRBV4-1 with TRBJ2-7; D not certain. CDR1 and CDR2 (germline): MGHRA, YSYEKL. V gave up 4 bases and J gave up 4 bases, with 14 bases separating them. This CDR3 spans 14 amino acids. In nucleotides, the CDR3 is TGCGCCAGCAGCCTTTGGGGTTTATCTTACGAGCAGTACTTC. Amino acid sequence: CASSLWGLSYEQYF.

This clonotype came up many times. This sequence joins TRBV10-3 and TRBJ2-2; 8 bases are a match to TRBD1. Germline V gene data show CDR1 as ENHRY and CDR2 as SYGVKD. This CDR3 contains 14 residues. The J segment lost 11 bases and the V segment lost 1 base, leaving 6 bases of the junction unmatched. The CDR3 is CAISELDRVGELFF. The DNA of the CDR3 is TGTGCCATCAGTGAGTTGGACAGGGTGGGAGAGCTGTTTTTT.

Of note for this clonotype: At one end, the junction sequence differs from germline, possibly due to a read error. V usage is TRBV7-6 and J usage is TRBJ2-7; 7 bases map to TRBD2. This CDR3 spans 15 amino acids. Germline CDR1 reads SGHVS; CDR2 reads FNYEAQ. CDR3 in amino acids: CASSLAAGRLYEQCF. The CDR3 DNA reads as TGTGCCAGCAGCTTAGCGGCCGGGAGGCTATACGAGCAGTGCTTC.

This clonotype was counted many times. The chain links TRBV7-2 to TRBJ1-5, with 7 bases fitting TRBD1. The germline V gene has CDR1 SGHTA and CDR2 FQGNSA. V gave up 0 bases and J gave up 0 bases; unmatched junction bases: 8. CDR3 size: 18 residues. CDR3 nucleotides: TGTGCCAGCAGCTTAGCCCTAGGGACAGACCATAGCAATCAGCCCCAGCATTTT. Translating it yields CASSLALGTDHSNQPQHF.

This clonotype came up a few times. The chain uses TRBV7-9 and TRBJ2-2; maybe TRBD2 (6 bases). Trimming cost V 1 base and J 4 bases, with 16 bases left between them. The CDR3 length is 17 residues. Germline lookup yields CDR1 SEHNR and CDR2 FQNEAQ (reference sequence). DNA for the CDR3: TGTGCCAGCAGCTTAGACGGGTCTCTGCGGGGCACCGGGGAGCTGTTTTTT. This encodes CASSLDGSLRGTGELFF.

This clonotype was seen many times. This chain links TRBV6-5 with TRBJ1-2; D not certain. Trimming pared 5 bases from V and 8 bases from J, leaving 12 bases between. Germline V gene sequence: CDR1 MNHEY, CDR2 SVGAGI. The CDR3 runs to 12 residues. The CDR3 DNA is TGTGCCAGCAGTGCTCCTTCGGACGGCTACACCTTC. This encodes CASSAPSDGYTF.

CDR3 sequence: CSVYRDRGFF. Written as DNA, the CDR3 is TGCAGCGTCTACCGGGACAGGGGATTCTTC. The gene calls are TRBV29-1 and TRBJ2-1, with 10 bases that match TRBD1. The CDR3 contains 10 residues. Per the germline V gene, CDR1 is SQVTM and CDR2 is ANQGSEA. With 6 bases clipped from V and 16 bases from J, the junction kept 6 bases outside the gene matches.

Many counts were recorded for this clonotype. The chain is built from TRBV7-4 and TRBJ1-4; tentatively, D is TRBD1 (6 bases). This CDR3 region has 14 residues. V shed 5 bases and J shed 8 bases, with 15 bases lying between them. The germline gives CDR1 SGHVT, CDR2 SQSDAQ. The CDR3 protein is CASSGDPRGEKLFF. CDR3 nucleotide sequence: TGTGCCAGCAGCGGCGACCCGAGGGGGGAAAAACTGTTTTTT. Filled out from reference TRBV7-4 and TRBJ1-4, the complete variable domain reads GAGVSQSPRYKVAKRGRDVALRCDSISGHVTLYWYRQTLGQGSEVLTYSQSDAQRDKSGRPSGRFSAERPERSVSTLKIQRTEQGDSAVYLCASSGDPRGEKLFFGSGTQLSVL.

This sequence joins TRBV7-2 and TRBJ2-2; a possible D gene is TRBD2 (5 bases). The CDR3 runs 16 residues. Deletions cut 1 base from V and 5 bases from J, with 14 bases between. The germline gives CDR1 SGHTA, CDR2 FQGNSA. CDR3 loop: CASSLGRMAGTGELFF. CDR3 bases: TGTGCCAGCAGCTTAGGGCGGATGGCGGGTACCGGGGAGCTGTTTTTT. Drawing the rest from reference TRBV7-2 and TRBJ2-2, the complete variable domain is GAGVSQSPSNKVTEKGKDVELRCDPISGHTALYWYRQSLGQGLEFLIYFQGNSAPDKSGLPSDRFSAERTGGSVSTLTIQRTQQEDSAVYLCASSLGRMAGTGELFFGEGSRLTVL.

This chain links TRBV5-1 with TRBJ1-4; D perhaps matches TRBD1 (5 bases). This CDR3 comprises 15 residues. With 4 bases removed from V and 0 bases from J, the gap between germline ends came to 10 bases. CDR1 is SGHRS, CDR2 YFSETQ, per germline. The CDR3 protein is CASSPAGTTNEKLFF. In nucleotides, the CDR3 is TGCGCCAGCAGCCCCGCAGGGACAACTAATGAAAAACTGTTTTTT. The full variable domain, in which reference TRBV5-1 and TRBJ1-4 provide the parts outside the CDR3, is KAGVTQTPRYLIKTRGQQVTLSCSPISGHRSVSWYQQTPGQGLQFLFEYFSETQRNKGNFPGRFSGRQFSNSRSEMNVSTLELGDSALYLCASSPAGTTNEKLFFGSGTQLSVL.

This clonotype has just a few counts. CDR3 residues: CATKGGNTEAFF. CDR3 coding DNA: TGTGCCACCAAGGGCGGCAACACTGAAGCTTTCTTT. The chain combines TRBV24-1 with TRBJ1-1; D not certain. In germline, CDR1 is KGHDR, CDR2 SFDVKD. Trimming removed 8 bases from V and 2 bases from J, with 8 bases in between. This CDR3 is built from 12 residues.

This clonotype was observed many times. This chain connects TRBV9 to TRBJ1-4; 8 bases agree with TRBD1. The CDR3 extends over 15 amino acids. The V and J ends lost 3 bases and 7 bases, in that order; junction bases with no gene match: 8. CDR1 is SGDLS, CDR2 YYNGEE, per germline. CDR3 loop: CASSANRGSGEKLFF. Written as DNA, the CDR3 is TGTGCCAGCAGCGCCAACAGGGGGAGCGGTGAAAAACTGTTTTTT.

The chain carries TRBV19 and TRBJ1-5; no clear D. V lost 3 bases, J lost 5 bases, and 17 bases lay in between. Looked up from germline, CDR1 is LNHDA and CDR2 is SQIVND (reference sequence). The CDR3 runs 16 residues. CDR3 in DNA: TGTGCCAGTAGTATTTCCTTACATGGGCGGGATCAGCCCCAGCATTTT. Amino acid sequence: CASSISLHGRDQPQHF.

This chain uses TRBV2 with TRBJ2-5; D might be TRBD2 (6 bases). The CDR3 extends over 12 amino acids. Trimming pared 6 bases from V and 10 bases from J, leaving 15 bases between. In germline, CDR1 is SNHLY, CDR2 FYNNEI. In DNA, the CDR3 is TGTGCCAGCAGCTACCAGCCCGGGGGCCAGTACTTC. Translated, it gives CASSYQPGGQYF.

This clonotype has a handful of counts. The CDR3 DNA follows: TGTGCCATCGTGACTCGGCCCGTTTCAGGGGCCAACGTCCTGACTTTC. This gives the protein CAIVTRPVSGANVLTF. The chain is built from TRBV10-3 and TRBJ2-6, with D unresolved. This CDR3 contains 16 residues. Trimming took 8 bases from V and 4 from J, leaving 18 bases between them. Germline values: CDR1 ENHRY, CDR2 SYGVKD.

This clonotype was seen ten or more times. The chain joins TRBV2 to TRBJ1-1, with 8 bases matching TRBD1. CDR1 and CDR2 (germline): SNHLY, FYNNEI. CDR3 length equals 13 residues. V was clipped by 2 bases and J by 11 bases; unmatched bases: 7. CDR3 residues: CASSEPVQGDAFF. As DNA, the CDR3 is TGTGCCAGCAGTGAACCTGTACAGGGGGACGCTTTCTTT.

Many counts were recorded for this clonotype. The rearrangement uses TRBV6-6 and TRBJ2-7; 8 nucleotides agree with TRBD2. V shed 6 bases and J 3 bases; nucleotides not matched to a gene: 4. Germline CDR1 is MNHNY and CDR2 is SVGAGI (reference sequence). The CDR3 length is 13 residues. The CDR3 DNA sequence: TGTGCCAGCAGCCTGACTAGCGTCTACGAGCAGTACTTC. Residues: CASSLTSVYEQYF.

The chain links TRBV7-9 to TRBJ1-1; D is unresolved. Trimming took off 5 bases at V and 5 bases at J, with 15 bases between the two ends. Germline lookup yields CDR1 SEHNR and CDR2 FQNEAQ (reference sequence). CDR3 length: 14 amino acids. CDR3 sequence: CASSGSSGETEAFF. In DNA form, the CDR3 reads TGTGCCAGCAGCGGGAGTAGCGGGGAAACTGAAGCTTTCTTT.

This clonotype was recorded at least ten times. The chain recombines TRBV4-3 with TRBJ1-6, with 8 bases identical to TRBD1. CDR3 length: 14 amino acids. Germline assignment: CDR1 LGHNA and CDR2 YSLEER. Trimming cost V 6 bases and J 15 bases; bases outside gene matches: 13. The CDR3 reads CASSFGQGSDRLHF. CDR3 nucleotide sequence: TGCGCCAGCAGTTTCGGACAGGGTTCAGATCGCCTCCACTTT.

This chain links TRBV20-1 with TRBJ2-2; the D call may be TRBD1 or TRBD2 (5 bases each). Trimming removed 3 bases from V and 5 bases from J, with 16 bases in between. CDR1 is DFQATT and CDR2 is SNEGSKA in the germline V gene (reference sequence). This CDR3 is 15 amino acids long. Here the CDR3 reads CSASNGASSTGELFF. The DNA for the CDR3 is TGCAGTGCTAGTAACGGGGCCTCTAGTACCGGGGAGCTGTTTTTT.